Sequencing of this TCR beta chain was carried out in a study of blood T cell repertoires in COVID-19. Looking at the study overall: Acute and convalescent COVID-19 specimens originated in the United States, Italy and Spain. The analysed material was cDNA or gDNA that came from T cells, B-cell-depleted T cells, or PBMCs.

In the authors' workflow: By means of reference gene primer amplification, nucleated cell counts were estimated. Assay used: immunoSEQ multiplex PCR; TCRdb lists only in-frame clones, some missing. V, J and clone size are those of that table, while D and trimming were read from the DNA. The data show 190,000 or so clones, around 84% seen once. V dropped 3 bases and J dropped 4; count of bases not matched to a gene: 5. Germline CDR1 reads SGHTA; CDR2 reads FQGTGA. This CDR3 contains 15 residues. The specimen was peripheral blood. The V call is TRBV7-3, the J call TRBJ2-1; the match to TRBD2 covers 8 bases. The clonotype comes from a man aged 35 to 55 with active or convalescent COVID-19. CDR3 sequence (DNA): TGTGCCAGCAGCTTGCGGGGGGCCAATTACAATGAGCAGTTCTTC. It encodes CASSLRGANYNEQFF.